This T cell receptor beta chain was profiled in a study of OX40 agonist ivuxolimab in advanced cancers. The table lists this clone with a few counts. The germline gives CDR1 SGHRS, CDR2 YFSETQ. The CDR3 sequence is 15 residues long. With 6 bases removed from V and 6 bases from J, the gap between germline ends came to 16 bases. Sequencing was performed with immunoSEQ multiplex PCR; in TCRdb, only in-frame clones are kept and a portion is missing. Here the sample spans about 55,000 clones, roughly 80% being singletons. The J gene is TRBJ1-6, the V gene TRBV5-1; D unresolved. The clonotype originates from an adult with an advanced solid tumor such as melanoma, head and neck, liver or kidney cancer. This specimen was CD4+ or CD8+ T cells sorted from blood, taken in a trial of the OX40 agonist ivuxolimab. The CDR3 DNA follows: TGCGCCAGCAAAGAACGGGCGAGAGGTAATTCACCCCTCCACTTT. It encodes CASKERARGNSPLHF.